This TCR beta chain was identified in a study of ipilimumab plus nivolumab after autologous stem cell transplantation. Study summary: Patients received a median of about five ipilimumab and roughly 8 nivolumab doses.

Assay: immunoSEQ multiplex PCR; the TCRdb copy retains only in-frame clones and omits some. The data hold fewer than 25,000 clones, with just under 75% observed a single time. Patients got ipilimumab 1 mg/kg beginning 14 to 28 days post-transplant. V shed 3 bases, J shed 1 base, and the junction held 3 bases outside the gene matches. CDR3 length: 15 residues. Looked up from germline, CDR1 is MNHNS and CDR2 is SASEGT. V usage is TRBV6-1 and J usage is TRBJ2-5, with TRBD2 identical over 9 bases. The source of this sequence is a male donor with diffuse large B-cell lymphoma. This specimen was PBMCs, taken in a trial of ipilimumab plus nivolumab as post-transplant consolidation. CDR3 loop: CASSEGRGGQETQYF. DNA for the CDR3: TGTGCCAGCAGTGAGGGGCGGGGGGGCCAAGAGACCCAGTACTTC.